This paragraph covers one TCR beta chain sequence. The antigen it recognizes is unknown. No base-level quality is on record; no much larger clone is a single base apart. This sample is part of a study of OX40 agonist ivuxolimab in advanced cancers. At the level of the whole study: Ivuxolimab, which targeted the costimulatory receptor OX40 (CD134), was an agonistic, fully human IgG2 monoclonal antibody. Intravenous ivuxolimab was administered to patients every 2 weeks at six dose levels: 0.01, 0.1, 0.3, 1.5, 3 and 10 mg/kg. Among the 50 to 55 dose-escalation patients, some 20 had hepatocellular carcinoma, 15 or so melanoma, 9 renal cell carcinoma and 9 head and neck cancer. The dose-escalation cohort was about 87% male with a mean age of approximately 60 years, ranging from roughly 23 to 90. Prior anti-PD-1, anti-PD-L1 or anti-CTLA-4 therapy was permitted, and about 40% of dose-escalation patients had received checkpoint inhibitors. Partial responses were achieved by three dose-escalation patients, of whom one had hepatocellular carcinoma and two had cutaneous melanoma. Peripheral TCRbeta sequencing was intended to test whether TCR sequence diversity was altered and clonal T-cell expansion was caused by ivuxolimab. The paper describes the monotherapy dose-escalation part (N ≈ 49 patients) of the phase I trial of ivuxolimab.

Points the paper makes about the study in general: Clonal expansion of both CD4+ and CD8+ blood T cells was observed from baseline to week 6 at doses 0.1 to 3.0 mg/kg. Which antigens the clonally expanded peripheral T cells were specific for was not determined. In the 0.1-3.0 mg/kg groups, partial responders were among the patients with the lowest normalized peripheral clonal expansion, particularly in CD8+ T cells. After ivuxolimab, expanded clones were on average more numerous among CD8+ T cells than among CD4+ T cells. Low levels of normalized T-cell clonal expansion were also seen in some patients who did not respond.

The cysteine opens and the phenylalanine closes a CDR3 of 16 amino acids. Kept here is only the CDR3 DNA, which spans 48 bases and is read in frame from base 1. Per the germline V gene, MNHEY is the CDR1 and SVGAGI is the CDR2. Relative to germline, V is missing 3 bases and J is missing 6 bases, with 12 bases of the junction outside any gene match. The trial excluded patients who had a history of autoimmune disease or were on systemic immunosuppression. In every dose cohort, peripheral blood was drawn for TCR sequencing at baseline, cycle 4 day 1, and cycle 7 day 1. The samples were taken from a phase I, first-in-human, multicenter, open-label dose-escalation trial of ivuxolimab. Adults with locally advanced or metastatic head and neck squamous cell, hepatocellular, melanoma or renal cell carcinoma were enrolled in the trial. Before TCR sequencing, CD4+ T cells and CD8+ T cells were sorted from peripheral blood as separate populations.

To sequence the TCRbeta CDR3 region, genomic DNA was isolated from the sorted cells. The immunoSEQ Assay was used to sequence the TCRbeta CDR3 regions. Not all clones reach the TCRdb copy of this immuneACCESS table, which keeps in-frame sequences only. Checked studies attribute under half of the gap to unresolved V genes and leave the rest unexplained. Present in this sample are nearly 50,000 clones, 70% to 90% of which were seen just once. 47% of the sample rests with the top ten. This specimen consisted of CD4+ or CD8+ T cells sorted from blood, obtained in a trial of the OX40 agonist ivuxolimab. The rearranged segments are TRBV6-5 and TRBJ2-7, with 9 bases aligning to TRBD1. The source of this sequence is an adult with an advanced solid tumor such as melanoma, head and neck, liver or kidney cancer. The CDR3 sequence is CASSYSLGDRAREQYF. In nucleotides, the sequence is TGTGCCAGCAGTTATTCGCTCGGGGACAGGGCACGCGAGCAGTACTTC.